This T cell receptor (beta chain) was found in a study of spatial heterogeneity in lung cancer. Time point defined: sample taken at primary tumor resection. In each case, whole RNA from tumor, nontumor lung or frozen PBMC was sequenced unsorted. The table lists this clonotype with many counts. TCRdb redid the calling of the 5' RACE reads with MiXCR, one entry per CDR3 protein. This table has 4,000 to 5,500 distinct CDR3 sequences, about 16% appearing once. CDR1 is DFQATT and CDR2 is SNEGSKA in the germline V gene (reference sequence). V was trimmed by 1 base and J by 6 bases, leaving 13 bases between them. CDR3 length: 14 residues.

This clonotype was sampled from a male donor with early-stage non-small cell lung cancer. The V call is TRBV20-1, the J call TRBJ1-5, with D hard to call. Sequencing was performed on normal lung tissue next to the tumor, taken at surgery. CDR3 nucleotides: TGCAGTGCTAGAGTCTTCGGGTCGAGTCAGCCCCAGCATTTT. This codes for CSARVFGSSQPQHF.